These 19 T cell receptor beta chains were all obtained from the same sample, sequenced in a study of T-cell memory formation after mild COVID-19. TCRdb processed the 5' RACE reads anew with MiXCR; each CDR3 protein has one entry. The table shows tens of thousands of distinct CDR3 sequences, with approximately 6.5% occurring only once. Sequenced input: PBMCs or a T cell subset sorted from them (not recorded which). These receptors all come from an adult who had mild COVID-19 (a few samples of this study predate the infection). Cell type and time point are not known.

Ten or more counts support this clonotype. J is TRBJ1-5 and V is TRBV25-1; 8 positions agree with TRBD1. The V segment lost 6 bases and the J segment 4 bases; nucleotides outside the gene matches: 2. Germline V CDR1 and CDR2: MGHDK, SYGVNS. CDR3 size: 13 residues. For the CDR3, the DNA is TGTGCCAGCAGCAGACAGGGGAATCAGCCCCAGCATTTT. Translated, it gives CASSRQGNQPQHF. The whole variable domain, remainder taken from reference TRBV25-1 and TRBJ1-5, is EADIYQTPRYLVIGTGKKITLECSQTMGHDKMYWYQQDPGMELHLIHYSYGVNSTEKGDLSSESTVSRIRTEHFPLTLESARPSHTSQYLCASSRQGNQPQHFGDGTRLSIL.

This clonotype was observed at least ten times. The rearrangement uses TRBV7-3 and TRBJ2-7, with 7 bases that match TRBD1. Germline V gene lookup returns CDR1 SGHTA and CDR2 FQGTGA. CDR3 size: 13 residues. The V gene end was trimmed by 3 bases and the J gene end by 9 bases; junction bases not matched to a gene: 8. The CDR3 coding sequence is TGTGCCAGCAGCTTGTCCCGGGACAGTGCGCAGTACTTC. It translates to CASSLSRDSAQYF.

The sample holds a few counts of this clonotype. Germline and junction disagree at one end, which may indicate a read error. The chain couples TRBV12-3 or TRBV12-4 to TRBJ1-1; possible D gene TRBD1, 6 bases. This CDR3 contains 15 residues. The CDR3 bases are TGTGCCAGCAGCTTAGGTATCCCCAGGGGCACTGAAGCTTTCTTT. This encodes CASSLGIPRGTEAFF.

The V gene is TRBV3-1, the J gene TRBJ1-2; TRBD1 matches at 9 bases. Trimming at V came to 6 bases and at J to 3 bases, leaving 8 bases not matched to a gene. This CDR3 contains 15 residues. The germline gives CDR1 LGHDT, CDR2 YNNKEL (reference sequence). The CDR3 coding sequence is TGTGCCAGCAGGTTACAGGGGGCGGTTGACTATGGCTACACCTTC. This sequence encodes CASRLQGAVDYGYTF.

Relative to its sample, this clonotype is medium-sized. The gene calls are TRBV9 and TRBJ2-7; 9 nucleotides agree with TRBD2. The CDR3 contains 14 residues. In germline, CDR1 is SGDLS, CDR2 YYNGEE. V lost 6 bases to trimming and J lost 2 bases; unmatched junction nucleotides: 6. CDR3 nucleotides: TGTGCCAGCAACCCTGGCGGGAGGGCCTACGAGCAGTACTTC. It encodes CASNPGGRAYEQYF.

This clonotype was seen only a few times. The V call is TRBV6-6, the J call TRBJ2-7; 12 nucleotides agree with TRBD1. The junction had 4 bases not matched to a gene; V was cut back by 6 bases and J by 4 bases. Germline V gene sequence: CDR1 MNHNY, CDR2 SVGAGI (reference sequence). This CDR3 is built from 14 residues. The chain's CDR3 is CASRKGQGAYEQYF. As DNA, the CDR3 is TGTGCCAGCAGAAAGGGACAGGGGGCGTACGAGCAGTACTTC.

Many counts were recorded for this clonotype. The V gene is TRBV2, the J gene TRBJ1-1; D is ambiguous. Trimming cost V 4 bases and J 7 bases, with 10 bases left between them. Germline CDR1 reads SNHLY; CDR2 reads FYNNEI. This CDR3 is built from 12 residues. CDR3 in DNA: TGTGCCAGCAGTGGAGTCGGTTATGAAGCTTTCTTT. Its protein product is CASSGVGYEAFF.

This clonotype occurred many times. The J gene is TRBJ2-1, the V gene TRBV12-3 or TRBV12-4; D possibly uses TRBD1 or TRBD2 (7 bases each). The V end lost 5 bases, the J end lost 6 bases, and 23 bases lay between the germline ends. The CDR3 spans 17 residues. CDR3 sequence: CASSPRGGGGLGNEQFF. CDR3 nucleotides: TGTGCCAGCAGTCCCAGAGGGGGCGGGGGACTGGGCAATGAGCAGTTCTTC.

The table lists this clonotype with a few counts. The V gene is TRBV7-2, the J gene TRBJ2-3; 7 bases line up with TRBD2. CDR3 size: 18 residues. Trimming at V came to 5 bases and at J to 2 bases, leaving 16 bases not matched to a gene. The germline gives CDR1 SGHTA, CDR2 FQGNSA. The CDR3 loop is CASSLRGRASGFTDTQYF. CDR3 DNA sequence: TGTGCCAGCAGCCTAAGAGGGCGGGCTAGCGGATTCACAGATACGCAGTATTTT.

CDR3 sequence reads: CASSQLGLDQETQYF. The CDR3 nucleotides are TGTGCCAGCAGCCAACTGGGACTAGATCAAGAGACCCAGTACTTC. This chain links TRBV3-1 with TRBJ2-5; TRBD2 matches at 8 bases. Trimming removed 2 bases from V and 2 bases from J; junction bases left unmatched: 4. The V gene's germline CDR1 is LGHDT and CDR2 YNNKEL (reference sequence). The CDR3 spans 15 residues.

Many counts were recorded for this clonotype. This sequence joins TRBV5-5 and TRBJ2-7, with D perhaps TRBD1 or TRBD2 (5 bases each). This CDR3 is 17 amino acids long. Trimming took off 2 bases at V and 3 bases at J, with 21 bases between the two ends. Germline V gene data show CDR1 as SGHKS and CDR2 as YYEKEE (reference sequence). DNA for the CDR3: TGTGCCAGCAGCTTTTCTATCGGGACCCTCGGCGGCTACGAGCAGTACTTC. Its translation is CASSFSIGTLGGYEQYF.

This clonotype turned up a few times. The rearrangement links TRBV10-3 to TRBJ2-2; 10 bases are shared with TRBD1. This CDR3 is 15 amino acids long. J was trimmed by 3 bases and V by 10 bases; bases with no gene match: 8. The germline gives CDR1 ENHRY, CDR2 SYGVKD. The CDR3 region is CASRSGTGDTGELFF. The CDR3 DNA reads TGTGCCAGCCGATCCGGGACAGGGGACACCGGGGAGCTGTTTTTT.

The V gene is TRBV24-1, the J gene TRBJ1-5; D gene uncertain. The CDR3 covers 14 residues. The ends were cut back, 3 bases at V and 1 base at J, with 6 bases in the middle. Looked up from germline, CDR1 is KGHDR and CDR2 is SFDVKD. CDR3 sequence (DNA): TGTGCCACCAGTGATAGTCCCAGCAATCAGCCCCAGCATTTT. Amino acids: CATSDSPSNQPQHF.

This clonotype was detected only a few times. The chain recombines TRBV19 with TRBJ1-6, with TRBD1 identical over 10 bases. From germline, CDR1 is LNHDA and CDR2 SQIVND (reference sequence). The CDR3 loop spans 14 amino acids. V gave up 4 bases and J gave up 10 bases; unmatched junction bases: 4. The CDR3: CASSNDRGQSPLHF. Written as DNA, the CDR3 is TGTGCCAGTAGTAACGACAGGGGGCAATCACCCCTCCACTTT.

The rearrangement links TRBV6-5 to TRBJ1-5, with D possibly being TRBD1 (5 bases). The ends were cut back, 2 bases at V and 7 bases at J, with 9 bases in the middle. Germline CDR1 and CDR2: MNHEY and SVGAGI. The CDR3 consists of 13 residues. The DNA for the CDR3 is TGTGCCAGCAGTTACGGGTGGGGCCAGCCCCAGCATTTT. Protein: CASSYGWGQPQHF.

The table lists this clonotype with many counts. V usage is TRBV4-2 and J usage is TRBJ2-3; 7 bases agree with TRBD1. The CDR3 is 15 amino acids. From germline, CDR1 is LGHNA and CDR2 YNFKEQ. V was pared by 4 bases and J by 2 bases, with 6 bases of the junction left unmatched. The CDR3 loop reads CASSLLEGATDTQYF. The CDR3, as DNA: TGTGCCAGCAGCCTTCTTGAGGGGGCCACAGATACGCAGTATTTT.

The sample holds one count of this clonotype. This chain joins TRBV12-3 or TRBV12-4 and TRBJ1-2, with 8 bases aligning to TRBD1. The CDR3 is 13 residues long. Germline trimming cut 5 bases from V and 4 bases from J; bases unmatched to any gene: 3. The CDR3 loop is CASSKDRGYGYTF. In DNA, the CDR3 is TGTGCCAGCAGTAAAGACAGGGGCTATGGCTACACCTTC.

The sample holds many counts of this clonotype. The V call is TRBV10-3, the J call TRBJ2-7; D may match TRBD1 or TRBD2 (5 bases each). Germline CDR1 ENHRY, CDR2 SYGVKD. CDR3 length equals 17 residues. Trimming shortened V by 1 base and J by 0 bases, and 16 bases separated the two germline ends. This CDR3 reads CAISEWWDQVGSYEQYF. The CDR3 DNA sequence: TGTGCCATCAGTGAGTGGTGGGACCAGGTGGGCTCCTACGAGCAGTACTTC.

DNA of the CDR3: TGTGCCAGCCACACCTACTCCTACGAGCAGTACTTC. It specifies CASHTYSYEQYF. The V and J genes are TRBV28 and TRBJ2-7; no clear D gene. Germline-derived CDR1 and CDR2 are MDHEN and SYDVKM. The CDR3 sequence is 12 residues long. The V end was cut by 8 bases, the J end by 0 bases, with 8 bases between.